This TCR beta chain was obtained from a study of blood T cell repertoires in COVID-19 (dated by TCRdb to about 2020). For the study in its entirety: The collaborator samples originated in the United States, Italy and Spain and spanned the acute and convalescent phases of COVID-19. The material from the prospective study consisted of cDNA or gDNA derived from T cells, B-cell-depleted T cells, or PBMCs. The dataset comprised deeply sampled blood TCRbeta repertoires from subjects exposed to, actively infected with, or recovered from COVID-19. A freely available public database, intended as a resource for researchers studying the immune response to SARS-CoV-2, is where the repertoires were released. The samples were drawn from the first 160 participants of the ongoing ImmuneRACE study and from more than 1,000 subjects provided by 6 global collaborators. Sample metadata almost always included a de-identified subject ID, COVID-19 status, age in years and sex. HLA class I and class II types, where available, came from metadata supplied by the sample provider rather than from assay-based typing. What the research found in general, with its limitations: Clinical and demographic metadata were provided uncurated, with the amount varying by source and participant.

From the germline V gene, CDR1 is SGHAT and CDR2 is FQNNGV. Trimming leaves V shorter by 5 bases and J shorter by 0 bases, with the junction holding 6 bases beyond the gene matches. The CDR3 covers 16 residues, taking in both the cysteine and the phenylalanine. Just the 48-base CDR3 DNA is kept, in frame starting at base 1. TCRbeta CDR3 regions were amplified from genomic DNA using the immunoSEQ Assay, a bias-controlled multiplex PCR. The authors processed their data as follows. Within the assay, amplification of reference gene primers was used to estimate how many nucleated cells each sample contained. To quantify the absolute abundance of each unique TCRbeta CDR3 rearrangement, sequence reads were collapsed and filtered. For each sample, productive Simpson clonality was calculated as the square root of Simpson's diversity index across productive rearrangements. TCRdb provides this immuneACCESS table in a form limited to in-frame rearrangements. Some clones are lacking; in checked studies, under half of them reflect an unresolved V gene, and why the rest are absent is not known. The D gene and trimming were derived from the DNA, and the V and J assignments and clone size from that table. The sample table holds about 36,000 clones, of which approximately 75% were seen once. Jointly, the top ten make up under 45% of the sample.

Remarks on this clone: No cognate antigen has been identified for it. One base away there is no much larger clone; base qualities are not given.

The collaborating institutions used their own protocols to collect whole blood in K2EDTA tubes. Collaborator samples were shipped for TCRbeta analysis as frozen whole blood, isolated PBMCs, or DNA extracted from either sample type. This TCR was recovered from a human donor in a cohort sampled during active or convalescent COVID-19. The donor label of this sample is uncertain. The sequence joins TRBV11-2 to TRBJ2-2; TRBD2 matches 7 bases in the middle. Sequencing was carried out using peripheral blood. The DNA sequence follows: TGTGCCAGCAGCCCCCTAGGGACTACGAACACCGGGGAGCTGTTTTTT. Translation gives CASSPLGTTNTGELFF. With all but the CDR3 taken from the reference TRBV11-2 and TRBJ2-2 genes, the full variable domain is: EAGVAQSPRYKIIEKRQSVAFWCNPISGHATLYWYQQILGQGPKLLIQFQNNGVVDDSQLPKDRFSAERLKGVDSTLKIQPAKLEDSAVYLCASSPLGTTNTGELFFGEGSRLTVL.